This is a list of T cell receptor beta chains from one sample in a study of lymphopenia after photon versus proton radiotherapy. This table comes from immunoSEQ multiplex PCR, and its TCRdb copy is limited to in-frame clones, with some not included. This table holds some 30,000 clones, 94% found once. This sample comprised peripheral blood, obtained from a patient treated with photon-based radiotherapy. The source of these receptors is a woman aged 50 to 65 with cholangiocarcinoma. Each CDR3 is given with its conserved first and last residue. The D gene is left open where the match is weak. Size values are once, few and many counts, or a class for expanded clones, and some rows have none.

J gene	V gene	D gene	clone size	CDR3 protein	CDR3 DNA
TRBJ1-1	TRBV5-1	TRBD1	once	CASSSGGTGVNTEAFF	TGCGCCAGCAGCTCCGGAGGGACAGGGGTGAACACTGAAGCTTTCTTT
TRBJ2-1	TRBV5-6	TRBD2	NA	CASSAGLATINEQFF	TGTGCCAGCAGCGCGGGACTAGCAACGATCAATGAGCAGTTCTTC
TRBJ1-6	TRBV10-3	NA	NA	CAMRPDSDSPLHF	TGTGCCATGAGGCCGGACAGCGATTCACCCCTCCACTTT
TRBJ1-1	TRBV5-1	TRBD1	NA	CASSLGQGGTEAFF	TGCGCCAGCAGCTTAGGACAGGGGGGAACTGAAGCTTTCTTT
TRBJ1-1	TRBV11-2	TRBD1	NA	CASSAGQADTEAFF	TGTGCCAGCAGCGCAGGACAGGCGGACACTGAAGCTTTCTTT
TRBJ1-1	TRBV4-3	NA	NA	CASSQDRFNTEAFF	TGCGCCAGCAGCCAAGACAGGTTCAACACTGAAGCTTTCTTT
TRBJ2-7	TRBV6-6	NA	few	CASSTAAYEQYF	TGTGCCAGCAGTACTGCGGCCTACGAGCAGTACTTC
TRBJ2-1	TRBV11-2	NA	NA	CASSLEGSRYNEQFF	TGTGCCAGCAGCTTAGAAGGGAGTCGTTACAATGAGCAGTTCTTC
TRBJ1-2	TRBV6-6	NA	NA	CASSPRGLANYGYTF	TGTGCCAGCAGTCCCCGCGGATTAGCTAACTATGGCTACACCTTC
TRBJ2-7	TRBV11-2	NA	NA	CASSPAGGLGEQYF	TGTGCCAGCAGCCCAGCAGGGGGGCTGGGCGAGCAGTACTTC
TRBJ2-7	TRBV4-3	NA	NA	CASSLWAGSSYEQYF	TGCGCCAGCAGCCTATGGGCAGGAAGCTCCTACGAGCAGTACTTC
TRBJ1-2	TRBV6-5	NA	once	CASSSDREVNYGYTF	TGTGCCAGCAGTTCGGATAGAGAGGTTAACTATGGCTACACCTTC
TRBJ1-6	TRBV5-1	NA	few	CASSFSGAVGSPLHF	TGCGCCAGCAGCTTTTCTGGGGCTGTGGGTTCACCCCTCCACTTT
TRBJ2-6	TRBV27	NA	NA	CASSAPISGANVLTF	TGTGCCAGCAGTGCCCCGATCTCTGGGGCCAACGTCCTGACTTTC
TRBJ2-7	TRBV14	NA	NA	CASSLSRTGKEFYEQYF	TGTGCCAGCAGCCTCTCGCGTACGGGGAAAGAATTCTACGAGCAGTACTTC
TRBJ2-5	TRBV4-3	TRBD2	NA	CASSQEPPGLAGETQYF	TGCGCCAGCAGCCAAGAACCCCCCGGACTAGCCGGAGAGACCCAGTACTTC
TRBJ2-7	TRBV4-3	TRBD1	NA	CASSQEAVLAGRGREQYF	TGCGCCAGCAGCCAAGAAGCCGTGCTGGCTGGCAGGGGGCGCGAGCAGTACTTC
TRBJ1-2	TRBV7-8	NA	once	CASSLASGWGYTF	TGTGCCAGCAGCTTAGCCTCAGGGTGGGGCTACACCTTC
TRBJ1-6	TRBV6-5	NA	NA	CASSYRQTRNSPLHF	TGTGCCAGCAGTTACAGGCAGACTAGGAATTCACCCCTCCACTTT
TRBJ1-1	TRBV19	TRBD1	NA	CASREGARSRGSTEAFF	TGTGCCAGTAGGGAGGGGGCCAGGTCACGGGGAAGCACTGAAGCTTTCTTT
TRBJ1-6	TRBV27	TRBD1	NA	CASSSTGYSPLHF	TGTGCCAGCAGTTCGACAGGGTATTCACCCCTCCACTTT
TRBJ1-3	TRBV6-1	TRBD1	NA	CASRADRGLVNTIYF	TGTGCCAGCAGGGCCGACAGGGGGCTCGTAAACACCATATATTTT
TRBJ1-5	TRBV2	NA	NA	CASSADTGNQPQHF	TGTGCCAGCAGCGCCGACACGGGCAATCAGCCCCAGCATTTT
TRBJ1-1	TRBV7-2	NA	few	CASSLAGVLEAFF	TGTGCCAGCAGCTTAGCTGGCGTTCTAGAAGCTTTCTTT
TRBJ2-1	TRBV6-5	NA	NA	CASSHSKRYNEQFF	TGTGCCAGCAGTCATTCAAAACGCTACAATGAGCAGTTCTTC
TRBJ1-1	TRBV11-2	NA	NA	CASSPQDKYTEAFF	TGTGCCAGCAGCCCGCAGGACAAATACACTGAAGCTTTCTTT
TRBJ2-7	TRBV15	TRBD1	NA	CATSSRQGVGEQYF	TGTGCCACCAGCAGCCGACAGGGGGTCGGAGAGCAGTACTTC
TRBJ1-5	TRBV18	NA	NA	CASSTGGNQPQHF	TGTGCCAGCTCAACGGGGGGTAATCAGCCCCAGCATTTT
TRBJ1-3	TRBV2	NA	NA	CASSDGNSGNTIYF	TGTGCCAGCAGTGACGGGAACTCTGGAAACACCATATATTTT
TRBJ1-1	TRBV7-6	NA	once	CASVTLTENTEAFF	TGTGCCAGCGTAACTCTAACGGAGAACACTGAAGCTTTCTTT
TRBJ1-2	TRBV14	NA	NA	CASSPSFWARYTF	TGTGCCAGCAGCCCCTCCTTCTGGGCCCGCTACACCTTC
TRBJ1-3	TRBV5-6	NA	NA	CASSLMAGHRGNTIYF	TGTGCCAGCAGCTTAATGGCGGGACATCGAGGAAACACCATATATTTT
TRBJ2-7	TRBV10-3	NA	NA	CAISVASYEQYF	TGTGCCATCAGTGTTGCATCTTACGAGCAGTACTTC
TRBJ2-7	TRBV2	TRBD2	NA	CASTGRRGALTYEQYF	TGTGCCAGCACTGGACGGCGGGGGGCTCTCACCTACGAGCAGTACTTC
TRBJ1-5	TRBV19	NA	NA	CASSITEYSNQPQHF	TGTGCCAGTAGTATCACAGAATATAGCAATCAGCCCCAGCATTTT
TRBJ1-5	TRBV6-5	NA	few	CASSYLGFNQPQHF	TGTGCCAGCAGTTATCTAGGGTTCAATCAGCCCCAGCATTTT
TRBJ2-5	TRBV20-1	NA	NA	CSASPGTGQYF	TGCAGTGCTAGTCCCGGGACCGGCCAGTACTTC
TRBJ1-1	TRBV4-3	NA	NA	CASSQDYDSLNTEAFF	TGCGCCAGCAGCCAAGATTATGACAGCCTGAACACTGAAGCTTTCTTT
TRBJ2-2	TRBV10-3	NA	NA	CAISESSGANTGELFF	TGTGCCATCAGTGAGTCATCTGGGGCGAACACCGGGGAGCTGTTTTTT
TRBJ2-6	TRBV30	TRBD1	once	CAWSGDSLSGANVLTF	TGTGCCTGGAGTGGGGACAGCCTCTCTGGGGCCAACGTCCTGACTTTC
TRBJ1-1	TRBV9	TRBD1	NA	CASSKAGTGNTEAFF	TGTGCCAGCAGCAAAGCCGGGACAGGGAACACTGAAGCTTTCTTT
TRBJ1-3	TRBV18	NA	NA	CASSPRQANGGNTIYF	TGTGCCAGCTCACCAAGACAGGCCAACGGGGGAAACACCATATATTTT
TRBJ2-3	TRBV30	NA	NA	CAWSASTVAQYF	TGTGCCTGGAGTGCATCGACCGTGGCGCAGTATTTT
TRBJ1-2	TRBV27	NA	NA	CASSSGAGYGYTF	TGTGCCAGCAGCTCGGGGGCTGGCTATGGCTACACCTTC
TRBJ2-1	TRBV25-1	TRBD2	NA	CASSESLAGRDEQFF	TGTGCCAGCAGTGAAAGCCTAGCGGGGCGGGATGAGCAGTTCTTC
TRBJ2-5	TRBV11-2	NA	NA	CASSLRTETYQETQYF	TGTGCCAGCAGCCTACGGACAGAGACGTACCAAGAGACCCAGTACTTC
TRBJ1-2	TRBV2	NA	NA	CASSEQGPDYGYTF	TGTGCCAGCAGTGAGCAGGGGCCCGACTATGGCTACACCTTC
TRBJ2-7	TRBV7-9	TRBD2	NA	CASSLVLAGITGDEQYF	TGTGCCAGCAGCTTAGTACTAGCGGGTATCACGGGGGACGAGCAGTACTTC
TRBJ1-1	TRBV10-3	NA	NA	CAISEPLRDAREAFF	TGTGCCATCAGTGAGCCGCTCCGGGACGCCCGGGAAGCTTTCTTT
TRBJ1-1	TRBV4-1	TRBD1	NA	CASSQEQGARVLGTEAFF	TGCGCCAGCAGCCAGGAACAGGGGGCGCGGGTTTTGGGCACTGAAGCTTTCTTT
TRBJ1-1	TRBV6-1	NA	NA	CASRQNLNTEAFF	TGTGCCAGCAGACAGAACCTGAACACTGAAGCTTTCTTT
TRBJ2-5	TRBV4-3	TRBD1	NA	CASSLDRGPYPEGTQYF	TGCGCCAGCAGCCTTGACAGGGGACCCTACCCGGAGGGGACCCAGTACTTC